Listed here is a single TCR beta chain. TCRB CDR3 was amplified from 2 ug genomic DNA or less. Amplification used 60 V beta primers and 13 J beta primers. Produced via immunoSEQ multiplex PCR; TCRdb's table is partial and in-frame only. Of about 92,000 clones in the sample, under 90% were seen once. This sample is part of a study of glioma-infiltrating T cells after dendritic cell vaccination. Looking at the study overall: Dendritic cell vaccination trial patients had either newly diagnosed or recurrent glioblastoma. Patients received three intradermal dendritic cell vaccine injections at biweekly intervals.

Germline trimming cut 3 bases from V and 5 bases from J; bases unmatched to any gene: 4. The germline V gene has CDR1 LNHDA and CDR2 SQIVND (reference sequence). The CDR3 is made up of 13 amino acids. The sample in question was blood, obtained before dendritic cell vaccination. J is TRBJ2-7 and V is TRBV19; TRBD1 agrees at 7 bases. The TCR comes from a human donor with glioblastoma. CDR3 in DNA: TGTGCCAGTAGTATGACAGGGATCCACGAGCAGTACTTC. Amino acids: CASSMTGIHEQYF. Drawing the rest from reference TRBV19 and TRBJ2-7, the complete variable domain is DGGITQSPKYLFRKEGQNVTLSCEQNLNHDAMYWYRQDPGQGLRLIYYSQIVNDFQKGDIAEGYSVSREKKESFPLTVTSAQKNPTAFYLCASSMTGIHEQYFGPGTRLTVT.